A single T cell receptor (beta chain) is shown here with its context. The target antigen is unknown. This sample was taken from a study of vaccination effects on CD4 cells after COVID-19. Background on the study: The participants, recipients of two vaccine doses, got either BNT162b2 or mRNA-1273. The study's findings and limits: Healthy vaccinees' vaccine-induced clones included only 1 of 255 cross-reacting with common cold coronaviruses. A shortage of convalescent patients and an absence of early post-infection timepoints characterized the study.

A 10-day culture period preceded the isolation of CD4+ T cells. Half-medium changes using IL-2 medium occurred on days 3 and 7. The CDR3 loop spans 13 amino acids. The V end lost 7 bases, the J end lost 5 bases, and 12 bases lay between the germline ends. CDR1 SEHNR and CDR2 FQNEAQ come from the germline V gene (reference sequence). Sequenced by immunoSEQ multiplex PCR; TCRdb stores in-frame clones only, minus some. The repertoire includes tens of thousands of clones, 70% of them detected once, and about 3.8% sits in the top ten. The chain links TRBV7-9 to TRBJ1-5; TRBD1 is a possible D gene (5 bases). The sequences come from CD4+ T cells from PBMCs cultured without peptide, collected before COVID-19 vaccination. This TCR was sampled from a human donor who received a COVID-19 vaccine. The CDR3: CASTRDGDQPQHF. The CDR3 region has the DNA TGTGCCAGCACCCGGGACGGAGATCAGCCCCAGCATTTT.